This is a list of T cell receptor beta chains from one sample in a study of T cell responses to AZD1222 COVID-19 vaccine. Only in-frame clones appear in the TCRdb table, and some are missing; sequencing was by immunoSEQ multiplex PCR. The sample contains around 120,000 clones, about 95% of which appear only once. The starting material was peripheral blood, obtained on day 0 of AZD1222 vaccination. Receptors originate from an adult in good health. Each CDR3 is given with its conserved first and last residue. Fields, in order: D gene, V gene, clone size, J gene, CDR3 DNA, CDR3 protein. The D gene is left open where the match is weak. Some rows have no size entry. The others give once, few or many, or a class for an expanded clone.

NA,TRBV5-8,NA,TRBJ1-2,TGTGCCAGCAGCTTTGGTTTCATCAACCCTCCCCGCTATGGCTACACCTTC,CASSFGFINPPRYGYTF
NA,TRBV9,NA,TRBJ1-2,TGTGCCAGCAGCGTAGAGAAAGAGTTGGGAGCGAACTATGGCTACACCTTC,CASSVEKELGANYGYTF
TRBD1,TRBV6-2/TRBV6-3,NA,TRBJ1-5,TGTGCCAGCAGTTACTTGACAGGGGCTGTTCCCCAGCATTTT,CASSYLTGAVPQHF
NA,TRBV6-1,few,TRBJ1-1,TGTGCCAGCAGTGAACTCCATGGAGGGGTGAACACTGAAGCTTTCTTT,CASSELHGGVNTEAFF
NA,TRBV5-6,NA,TRBJ1-3,TGTGCCAGCAGCTGCAGAGAGGATTCTGGAAACACCATATATTTT,CASSCREDSGNTIYF
NA,TRBV7-8,NA,TRBJ2-5,TGTGCCAGCAACTCAGGTGGTGCTAGTTTCGGGAAGACCCAGTACTTC,CASNSGGASFGKTQYF
NA,TRBV7-2,NA,TRBJ1-2,TGTGCCAGCAGCCCGGGGACGGGCGCCCGAAACTATGGCTACACCTTC,CASSPGTGARNYGYTF
NA,TRBV7-8,NA,TRBJ1-2,TGTGCCAGCAGCTTAGGTTTCCAGGGTGGTGTCTACACCTTC,CASSLGFQGGVYTF
NA,TRBV10-3,NA,TRBJ2-3,TGTGCCATCAGTGGAGGACGGCTTAGCACAGATACGCAGTATTTT,CAISGGRLSTDTQYF
NA,TRBV19,NA,TRBJ1-3,TGTGCCAGTAGTATAGCTGGTGACACCATATATTTT,CASSIAGDTIYF
TRBD1,TRBV11-3,NA,TRBJ1-1,TGTGCCAGCAGCTCCGTGACAGGGGTCGTGAACACTGAAGCTTTCTTT,CASSSVTGVVNTEAFF
NA,TRBV4-2,NA,TRBJ1-2,TGTGCCAGCAGCCAAACGTTCCTCACAGGCCTAGATGGCTACACCTTC,CASSQTFLTGLDGYTF
TRBD1,TRBV5-1,NA,TRBJ1-2,TGCGCCAGCAGCTTGTCGACAGGGAATCGAGGCTACACCTTC,CASSLSTGNRGYTF
NA,TRBV13,NA,TRBJ2-6,TGTGCCAGCAGCTTAAAGGCCTACTCTGGGGCCAACGTCCTGACTTTC,CASSLKAYSGANVLTF